This T cell receptor (beta chain) was retrieved from a study of shared clonotypes between healthy human individuals. Study-wide findings and caveats: The four-donor shared clonotypes exceeded non-shared clonotypes in generation probability, with non-shared ones scoring lower.

Roughly 30,000 T cell genomes (approximately 0.2 ug DNA) went into each sorted-subset replicate. Repertoires were generated with immunoSEQ multiplex PCR, while TCRdb's copy carries only in-frame clones and drops some. The sample has 1,500,000 or so clones, approximately 98.5% seen once; the top ten hold about 0.4%. Note on this clone: The antigen is undetermined. Distinct nucleotide sequences in the sample also encode this CDR3.

The CDR3 is 11 residues long. The V end was cut by 3 bases, the J end by 7 bases, with 7 bases between. CDR1 is DFQATT and CDR2 is SNEGSKA in the germline V gene (reference sequence). In the CD4+ fraction, cells were divided into CD45RA+ naive and CD45RA-negative memory subsets. The chain links TRBV20-1 to TRBJ2-1, with D uncertain. This TCR was sampled from a man in his thirties or forties in good health. The sequenced sample consisted of naive CD4+ T cells sorted from blood. Subset meaning: CD45RA+ positively selected. This chain's CDR3 is CSASLRNEQFF. CDR3 bases: TGCAGTGCTAGTCTAAGGAATGAGCAGTTCTTC.